A selection of T cell receptor beta chains follows, all from one sample in a study of T cell responses to AZD1222 COVID-19 vaccine. The assay was immunoSEQ multiplex PCR, and TCRdb's table has in-frame clones only and misses some. The sample lists roughly 150,000 clones; roughly 89% were seen once. The sequencing used peripheral blood, collected on day 0 of AZD1222 vaccination. The receptors were gathered from an adult in good health. The CDR3 runs from the conserved cysteine through the conserved F or W.

CDR3: CASSRGQGAYEQYF
J: TRBJ2-7
V: TRBV9

CDR3: CASSPGQMTTNEKLFF
J: TRBJ1-4
V: TRBV7-9

CDR3: CASSMGTGSGNTIYF
J: TRBJ1-3
V: TRBV19

CDR3: CAISDPEGATYEQYF
J: TRBJ2-7
V: TRBV10-3

CDR3: CASSVGVSMNNEQFF
J: TRBJ2-1
V: TRBV7-2

CDR3: CASSRDRGNSPLHF
J: TRBJ1-6
V: TRBV11-2

CDR3: CASSASGGFYYEQYF
J: TRBJ2-7
V: TRBV9

CDR3: CATSRVGGLGYTF
J: TRBJ1-2
V: TRBV15

CDR3: CASSPWTSSTPQHF
J: TRBJ1-5
V: TRBV5-8

CDR3: CASSFRLHYEQYF
J: TRBJ2-7
V: TRBV11-2

CDR3: CASGLTPDTQYF
J: TRBJ2-3
V: TRBV12-3/TRBV12-4

CDR3: CASRLARGQGIGSNQPQHF
J: TRBJ1-5
V: TRBV12-2

CDR3: CASSYLGGSSDTQYF
J: TRBJ2-3
V: TRBV6-2/TRBV6-3

CDR3: CSASRERGDTQYF
J: TRBJ2-3
V: TRBV20-1

CDR3: CSTSPTYEQYF
J: TRBJ2-7
V: TRBV20-1

CDR3: CASRDPINYGYTF
J: TRBJ1-2
V: TRBV6-5

CDR3: CASSHPTSTGRAYGYTF
J: TRBJ1-2
V: TRBV14

CDR3: CASSLVGANEKLFF
J: TRBJ1-4
V: TRBV5-6

CDR3: CASSKSRTLAYEQYF
J: TRBJ2-7
V: TRBV21-1

CDR3: CASSSLAGGPPGELFF
J: TRBJ2-2
V: TRBV7-2

CDR3: CATQSRGGSEKLFF
J: TRBJ1-4
V: TRBV19

CDR3: CASSYALLSAGQTQYF
J: TRBJ2-3
V: TRBV19

CDR3: CASSLTGDSPLHF
J: TRBJ1-6
V: TRBV18

CDR3: CASSITGTSGETQYF
J: TRBJ2-5
V: TRBV7-2